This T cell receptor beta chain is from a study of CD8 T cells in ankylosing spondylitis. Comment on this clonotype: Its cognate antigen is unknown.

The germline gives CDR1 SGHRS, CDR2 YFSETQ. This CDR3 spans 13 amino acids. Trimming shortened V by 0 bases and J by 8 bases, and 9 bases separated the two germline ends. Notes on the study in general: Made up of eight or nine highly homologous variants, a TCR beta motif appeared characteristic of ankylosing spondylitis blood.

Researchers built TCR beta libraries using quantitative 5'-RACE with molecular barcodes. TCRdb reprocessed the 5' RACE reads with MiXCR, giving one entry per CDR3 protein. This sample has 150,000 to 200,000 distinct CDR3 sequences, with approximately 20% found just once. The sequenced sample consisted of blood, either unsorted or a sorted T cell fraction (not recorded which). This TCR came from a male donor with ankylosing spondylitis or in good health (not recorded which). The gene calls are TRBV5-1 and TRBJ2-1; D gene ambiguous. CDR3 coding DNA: TGCGCCAGCAGCTTGGTCCCGATTCATGAGCAGTTCTTC. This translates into CASSLVPIHEQFF.